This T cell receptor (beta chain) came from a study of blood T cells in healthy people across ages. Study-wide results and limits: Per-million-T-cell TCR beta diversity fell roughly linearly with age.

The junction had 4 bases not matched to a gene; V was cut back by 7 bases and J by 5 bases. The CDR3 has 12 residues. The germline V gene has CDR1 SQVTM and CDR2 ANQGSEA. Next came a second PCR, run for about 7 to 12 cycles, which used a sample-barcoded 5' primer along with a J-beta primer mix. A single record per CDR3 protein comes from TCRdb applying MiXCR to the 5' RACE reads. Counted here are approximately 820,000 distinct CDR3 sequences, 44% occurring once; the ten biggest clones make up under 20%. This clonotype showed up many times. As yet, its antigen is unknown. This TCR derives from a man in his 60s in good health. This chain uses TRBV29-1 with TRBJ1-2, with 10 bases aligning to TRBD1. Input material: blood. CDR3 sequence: CSAGGQGYGYTF. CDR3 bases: TGCAGCGCCGGGGGACAGGGGTATGGCTACACCTTC.